This T cell receptor (beta chain) is drawn from a study of identical twins. The study's findings and limits: Conclusions came from cross-sectional statistical analysis, not from following the same donors.

Template switching, a step in the protocol, added a universal primer site, and cDNA carried unique molecular identifiers. TCRdb passed the 5' RACE reads through MiXCR, listing each CDR3 protein once. The sample carries 430,000 or so distinct CDR3 sequences, less than 25% recorded once. Concerning this clonotype itself: What it binds is not known.

The ends were cut back, 1 base at V and 2 bases at J, with 5 bases in the middle. The CDR3 runs to 13 residues. These data were also filed under a second study, of T cells expressing NK-cell markers.

The origin of this receptor is a woman younger than 35 in good health. The V gene is TRBV12-3 or TRBV12-4, the J gene TRBJ2-5; D is uncertain. Sequencing was carried out using CD4+ T cells sorted from blood. CDR3 nucleotides: TGTGCCAGCAGTTTAGTTCGACAAGAGACCCAGTACTTC. It translates to CASSLVRQETQYF.